Listed here are 17 T cell receptor beta chains from one sample, sequenced in a study of blood T cell repertoires in COVID-19. TCRdb's table, derived via immunoSEQ multiplex PCR, lists solely in-frame clones and lacks some. The sample has fewer than 350,000 clones, 90% seen once; the top ten hold about 6.8%. Material for sequencing was peripheral blood. These receptors originate from a woman aged 30 to 39 with COVID-19, enrolled during active disease.

The chain employs TRBV28 and TRBJ2-7; 8 nucleotides agree with TRBD2. Germline CDR1 and CDR2: MDHEN and SYDVKM. V gave up 2 bases and J gave up 5 bases; unmatched junction bases: 11. The CDR3 length is 16 residues. For the CDR3, the DNA is TGTGCCAGCAGTTTAGCTCCGGGGAGCGGGAGCAACGAGCAGTACTTC. Translated, it gives CASSLAPGSGSNEQYF.

The chain employs TRBV5-1 and TRBJ1-1, with 8 bases fitting TRBD1. This CDR3 region has 16 residues. V shed 0 bases and J 2 bases; nucleotides not matched to a gene: 6. Germline loops: CDR1 SGHRS, CDR2 YFSETQ. The DNA for the CDR3 is TGCGCCAGCAGCTTGGCTCGGACAGGGAGAAACACTGAAGCTTTCTTT. Amino acids: CASSLARTGRNTEAFF.

This chain connects TRBV30 to TRBJ2-3; no definite D call. V lost 1 base, J lost 0 bases, and 2 bases lay in between. Germline V gene sequence: CDR1 GTSNPN, CDR2 SVGIG (reference sequence). The CDR3 spans 12 residues. The DNA of the CDR3 is TGTGCCTGGAGTGCTAGCACAGATACGCAGTATTTT. The encoded protein is CAWSASTDTQYF.

The chain is built from TRBV2 and TRBJ2-5; no firm D call. The CDR3 spans 14 residues. The germline V and J ends were trimmed by 5 bases and 5 bases, with 15 bases remaining between them. CDR1 is SNHLY and CDR2 is FYNNEI in the germline V gene. Written as DNA, the CDR3 is TGTGCCAGCAGTCTCTGGCACCAGAGGGAGACCCAGTACTTC. Residues: CASSLWHQRETQYF.

The chain has TRBV4-1 and TRBJ1-2, with D possibly matching TRBD1 (5 bases). The germline V gene encodes CDR1 MGHRA and CDR2 YSYEKL. Trimming left V 1 base short and J 8 bases short, with 17 bases between. This CDR3 has 15 residues. The CDR3 DNA reads TGCGCCAGCAGCCAAGGCCCCCTCCAGGGAAGCGGCTACACCTTC. Residues: CASSQGPLQGSGYTF.

V gene TRBV12-5 combines with J gene TRBJ2-1; 10 bases match TRBD2. Germline trimming cut 3 bases from V and 1 base from J; bases unmatched to any gene: 9. CDR1 is LGHNT, CDR2 FRNRAP, per germline. The CDR3 covers 18 residues. Here the CDR3 reads CASGFPNSGRASYNEQFF. The CDR3 DNA follows: TGTGCTAGTGGTTTCCCAAACAGCGGGAGGGCATCCTACAATGAGCAGTTCTTC.

The rearrangement joins TRBV5-5 to TRBJ2-1; D is unresolved. CDR3 length equals 13 residues. Trimming stripped 0 bases from V and 6 bases from J, with 7 bases between. Germline values: CDR1 SGHKS, CDR2 YYEKEE (reference sequence). The CDR3 DNA sequence: TGTGCCAGCAGCTTGGCTAGTCCCAATGAGCAGTTCTTC. This encodes CASSLASPNEQFF.

This chain links TRBV6-5 with TRBJ2-7, with D possibly TRBD1 on 5 matching bases. This CDR3 is built from 14 residues. Germline values: CDR1 MNHEY, CDR2 SVGAGI. The germline V and J ends were trimmed by 0 bases and 1 base, with 7 bases remaining between them. CDR3 nucleotide sequence: TGTGCCAGCAGTTACTCCCAGGGATCCTACGAGCAGTACTTC. This translates into CASSYSQGSYEQYF.

The chain carries TRBV2 and TRBJ1-5; D unresolved. Germline V CDR1 and CDR2: SNHLY, FYNNEI. The V and J ends lost 1 base and 4 bases respectively, with 11 bases between them. The CDR3 is made up of 15 amino acids. The CDR3, as DNA: TGTGCCAGCAGTGAAGGGGCCAGTCAAAATCAGCCCCAGCATTTT. It is translated as CASSEGASQNQPQHF.

This chain joins TRBV5-4 and TRBJ1-6; 7 nucleotides agree with TRBD1. The trim removed 2 bases at V and 5 bases at J, leaving 4 bases unmatched. Looked up from germline, CDR1 is SGHNT and CDR2 is YYREEE (reference sequence). This CDR3 has 15 residues. CDR3 nucleotides: TGTGCCAGCAGCTTCGGGACAGCCAATAATTCACCCCTCCACTTT. The encoded protein is CASSFGTANNSPLHF.

The gene calls are TRBV5-1 and TRBJ1-3; TRBD1 aligns across 7 bases. The CDR3 is 15 residues long. V shed 4 bases, J shed 2 bases, and the junction held 6 bases outside the gene matches. CDR1 SGHRS and CDR2 YFSETQ come from the germline V gene. CDR3 sequence (DNA): TGCGCCAGCAGCGCACAGGGGAAGACTGGAAACACCATATATTTT. Translating it yields CASSAQGKTGNTIYF.

V and J are TRBV4-2 and TRBJ2-7, with D maybe TRBD2 (5 bases). The CDR3 covers 13 residues. With 0 bases removed from V and 6 bases from J, the gap between germline ends came to 9 bases. Germline V gene data show CDR1 as LGHNA and CDR2 as YNFKEQ. The CDR3 DNA reads as TGTGCCAGCAGCCAAGACCCAGGAGGCGAGCAGTACTTC. Its protein product is CASSQDPGGEQYF.

The chain has TRBV5-6 and TRBJ2-4; perhaps TRBD1 as D (6 bases). V was trimmed by 3 bases and J by 7 bases, leaving 17 bases between them. CDR3 length equals 15 residues. Per germline, CDR1 SGHDT and CDR2 YYEEEE. The CDR3 nucleotides read TGTGCCAGCAGCTCCTGGGGCAGGGGAGTCAACATTCAGTACTTC. It codes for CASSSWGRGVNIQYF.

V gene TRBV5-5 combines with J gene TRBJ1-5; the match to TRBD1 covers 8 bases. Germline V CDR1 and CDR2: SGHKS, YYEKEE (reference sequence). The CDR3 consists of 15 residues. V lost 4 bases, J lost 3 bases, and 6 bases stayed unmatched. In nucleotides, the CDR3 is TGTGCCAGCAGCCCTGAGGACAGGGTCAATCAGCCCCAGCATTTT. Amino acids: CASSPEDRVNQPQHF.

This sequence joins TRBV24-1 and TRBJ2-3; 11 bases are shared with TRBD2. The CDR3 has 16 amino acids. The J segment lost 2 bases and the V segment lost 4 bases, leaving 4 bases of the junction unmatched. Germline CDR1 KGHDR, CDR2 SFDVKD. CDR3 DNA: TGTGCCACCAGTGAACCTAGCGGGGGGTACACAGATACGCAGTATTTT. Translation: CATSEPSGGYTDTQYF.

This clone occurred once. The genes are TRBV2 and TRBJ2-2; 7 nucleotides match TRBD1. The V and J ends lost 6 bases and 0 bases, in that order; junction bases with no gene match: 4. From germline, CDR1 is SNHLY and CDR2 FYNNEI. The CDR3 has 15 amino acids. CDR3 sequence: CASSRDSTNTGELFF. The DNA of the CDR3 is TGTGCCAGCAGCCGGGACAGTACGAACACCGGGGAGCTGTTTTTT.

J is TRBJ1-2 and V is TRBV7-2; D is undetermined. Germline V gives CDR1 SGHTA, CDR2 FQGNSA. This CDR3 has 13 residues. V shed 5 bases and J shed 3 bases, with 10 bases lying between them. Here the CDR3 reads CASSQLQDYGYTF. In DNA form, the CDR3 reads TGTGCCAGCAGCCAGCTTCAGGACTATGGCTACACCTTC.